This passage covers 14 T cell receptor beta chains from one sample sequenced in a study of blood T cells in healthy people across ages. A second PCR, run for about 7 to 12 cycles, used a sample-barcoded 5' primer plus a J-beta primer mix. In TCRdb, the 5' RACE reads were re-called with MiXCR into one record per CDR3 protein. The table lists about 680,000 distinct CDR3 sequences, 45% to 50% of them singletons. The sequencing sample was made of blood. The receptors were sampled from a woman between 55 and 75 years old in good health.

Concerning this clonotype: At one of its ends the junction is not consistent with the germline gene, which may arise from a read error. CDR3 sequence (DNA): TGCAGTGCGAAGTCAAACCGGGACTTTTACAAGGAGCAGTTCTTC. Protein product: CSAKSNRDFYKEQFF. The chain is built from TRBV20-1 and TRBJ2-1, with a possible D match to TRBD2 (6 bases). CDR3 size: 15 residues. Germline values: CDR1 DFQATT, CDR2 SNEGSKA (reference sequence).

As to this clonotype: A much bigger clone sits one base away, suggesting this may be a read error. The rearrangement links TRBV29-1 to TRBJ2-3, with D possibly being TRBD2 (7 bases). The germline V and J ends were trimmed by 3 bases and 0 bases, with 10 bases remaining between them. The CDR3 sequence is 14 residues long. Germline assignment: CDR1 SQVTM and CDR2 ANQGSEA. The CDR3 reads CSVEGGRSTDTQYF. For the CDR3, the DNA is TGCAGCGTTGAGGGGGGGCGAAGCACAGATACGCAGTATTTT.

This clonotype was recorded a few times. As DNA, the CDR3 is TGCAGTGCTCTGGCTAGCGGGAGGGCCTACGAGCAGTACTTC. Translation gives CSALASGRAYEQYF. The J gene is TRBJ2-7, the V gene TRBV20-1, with 12 bases matching TRBD2. Per the germline V gene, CDR1 is DFQATT and CDR2 is SNEGSKA (reference sequence). The CDR3 is made up of 14 amino acids. Unmatched junction bases numbered 4, after V lost 5 bases and J lost 2 bases.

This chain links TRBV6-2 or TRBV6-3 with TRBJ2-1, with a weak D call TRBD1 (5 bases). CDR3 size: 15 residues. CDR1 is MNHEY and CDR2 is SVGEGT in the germline V gene. Trimming pared 5 bases from V and 5 bases from J, leaving 16 bases between. CDR3 sequence reads: CASSSQGLRHNEQFF. CDR3 in DNA: TGTGCCAGCAGTAGCCAGGGTTTGCGGCACAATGAGCAGTTCTTC.

The chain recombines TRBV28 with TRBJ1-4; possibly TRBD1 for D (5 bases). Germline V gene data show CDR1 as MDHEN and CDR2 as SYDVKM. V lost 5 bases, J lost 6 bases, and 13 bases lay in between. The length of the CDR3 is 14 residues. The CDR3 DNA reads TGTGCCAGCAGTACCCGAGGAGGGGATGAAAAACTGTTTTTT. It yields the protein CASSTRGGDEKLFF.

In DNA, the CDR3 is TGTGCCAGCAGCTTAGGCCTAGCCGTGACCTACAATGAGCAGTTCTTC. Amino acid sequence: CASSLGLAVTYNEQFF. V is TRBV7-2 and J is TRBJ2-1, with D possibly matching TRBD2 (5 bases). CDR3 length: 16 amino acids. V lost 1 base, J lost 2 bases, and 12 bases lay in between. The germline CDR1 and CDR2 sequences are SGHTA and FQGNSA.

As concerns this clonotype: A much larger clone differs by one base, so this may be a read error. The chain employs TRBV18 and TRBJ1-2; D is unresolved. Germline values: CDR1 KGHSH, CDR2 LQKENI. V was trimmed by 4 bases and J by 8 bases, leaving 17 bases between them. The CDR3 is 14 amino acids. The DNA for the CDR3 is TGTGCCAGCTCACGAGCGGCGGGTTTGGACGGCTACACCTTC. The encoded protein is CASSRAAGLDGYTF.

The genes are TRBV20-1 and TRBJ2-3, with D possibly called TRBD1 or TRBD2 (5 bases each). V lost 3 bases and J 5 bases, leaving 15 bases between the germline ends. The CDR3 runs 14 residues. CDR1 and CDR2 from the germline V gene are DFQATT and SNEGSKA (reference sequence). CDR3 loop: CSARDRRGEDTQYF. CDR3 nucleotides: TGCAGTGCTAGGGATAGACGAGGGGAAGATACGCAGTATTTT.

The chain has TRBV4-3 and TRBJ2-1; no reliable D call. Trimming stripped 0 bases from V and 6 bases from J, with 12 bases between. The CDR3 is 15 amino acids. Germline CDR1 and CDR2: LGHNA and YSLEER. The CDR3 loop is CASSQDVMNPNEQFF. The CDR3 DNA sequence: TGCGCCAGCAGCCAAGACGTGATGAATCCCAATGAGCAGTTCTTC.

This clonotype was seen more than once but under ten times. The genes are TRBV6-2 or TRBV6-3 and TRBJ2-1; TRBD2 aligns across 7 bases. Trimming removed 6 bases from V and 6 bases from J; junction bases left unmatched: 14. This CDR3 comprises 16 residues. Germline lookup yields CDR1 MNHEY and CDR2 SVGEGT. The CDR3 nucleotides read TGTGCCAGCAGCCCCCCGGGGCGGGAGTCCGGCAATGAGCAGTTCTTC. Its translation is CASSPPGRESGNEQFF.

This chain links TRBV7-9 with TRBJ2-5, with TRBD1 matching 8 bases. The J call may be in error: the DNA end matches TRBJ2-7 better. The CDR3 is made up of 13 amino acids. From germline, CDR1 is SEHNR and CDR2 FQNEAQ (reference sequence). The CDR3 region is CASSWGQDYEQYF. In nucleotides, the CDR3 is TGTGCCAGCAGCTGGGGACAGGACTACGAGCAGTACTTC.

This clonotype was seen repeatedly, ten times or more. The genes are TRBV4-2 and TRBJ2-3, with D perhaps being TRBD1 or TRBD2 (5 bases each). Between the trimmed V and J ends, which lost 0 bases and 3 bases, there was a span of 19 bases. The germline V gene has CDR1 LGHNA and CDR2 YNFKEQ. The length of the CDR3 is 18 residues. The CDR3 is CASSQDPGVGVGTDTQYF. CDR3 DNA: TGTGCCAGCAGCCAAGACCCCGGGGTAGGGGTCGGAACAGATACGCAGTATTTT.

This clonotype was counted a few times. This chain joins TRBV4-3 and TRBJ2-1; 8 bases align to TRBD2. The CDR3 has 16 residues. J gave up 4 bases and V 1 base, and 6 bases lay outside the gene matches. CDR1 is LGHNA, CDR2 YSLEER, per germline. In DNA form, the CDR3 reads TGCGCCAGCAGCCAAGCTGATCCGGGAGGGTACAATGAGCAGTTCTTC. Translation: CASSQADPGGYNEQFF.

This clonotype showed up just a few times. This chain links TRBV4-1 with TRBJ2-7; 8 bases are a match to TRBD1. The CDR3 has 15 residues. With V trimmed by 0 bases and J by 1 base, 2 bases remained unmatched. Per germline, CDR1 MGHRA and CDR2 YSYEKL. The CDR3 loop is CASSQERQGSYEQYF. The CDR3 nucleotides read TGCGCCAGCAGCCAAGAGCGACAGGGGTCCTACGAGCAGTACTTC.